This entry lists 16 T cell receptor beta chains sequenced from one sample in a study of T cell repertoires in aging, cancer and after chemotherapy. The template was genomic DNA from peripheral blood, not RNA. Rearranged V-D-J TRB sequences were amplified with a mixed TRB-A/B primer pool. TCRdb called the multiplex PCR reads again in MiXCR, with one record for every CDR3 protein. The sample lists about 6,200 distinct CDR3 sequences, roughly 29% seen once, with almost 4% in the top ten. The sequenced sample consisted of blood. These receptors were obtained from a human donor in good health.

As for this clonotype: A much larger clone sits a single nucleotide away, making a read error possible. The CDR3 does not end in the conserved phenylalanine or tryptophan, so this is likely a read error. This sequence joins TRBV6-2 or TRBV6-3 and TRBJ2-3; D unresolved. Germline assignment: CDR1 MNHEY and CDR2 SVGEGT. Trimming cost V 4 bases and J 6 bases, with 17 bases left between them. The CDR3 totals 15 residues. CDR3 bases: TGTGCCAGCAGTTCCCCATGGAGAGAGTCGGATACGCAGTATTCT. Its translation is CASSSPWRESDTQYS.

A remark on this clonotype: A clone one base away is much larger, so this may be a read error. The CDR3, as DNA: TGTGCCAGAAGCTTCCGACAGATTAACACCGGGGAGCTGTTTTTT. This translates into CARSFRQINTGELFF. The chain links TRBV7-9 to TRBJ2-2; possible D gene TRBD1, 5 bases. Germline CDR1 reads SEHNR; CDR2 reads FQNEAQ (reference sequence). There are 15 residues in the CDR3.

This rearrangement joins TRBV5-1 to TRBJ2-7, with 9 bases matching TRBD2. The CDR3 sequence is 16 residues long. The V and J ends lost 5 bases and 7 bases, in that order; junction bases with no gene match: 16. Germline V gene sequence: CDR1 SGHRS, CDR2 YFSETQ. The DNA of the CDR3 is TGCGCCAGCAGTACCGGGTTAGCGGGAGTACGGTGGGAGCAGTACGTC. It is translated as CASSTGLAGVRWEQYV.

This chain uses TRBV5-1 with TRBJ2-3; D gene uncertain. The V gene lost 0 bases and the J gene lost 0 bases, with 5 bases spanning the gap. The CDR3 contains 14 residues. Germline loops: CDR1 SGHRS, CDR2 YFSETQ. The CDR3 protein is CASSLGSSTDTQYF. The CDR3 DNA reads TGCGCCAGCAGCTTGGGGAGTAGCACAGATACGCAGTATTTT. Drawing the rest from reference TRBV5-1 and TRBJ2-3, the complete variable domain is KAGVTQTPRYLIKTRGQQVTLSCSPISGHRSVSWYQQTPGQGLQFLFEYFSETQRNKGNFPGRFSGRQFSNSRSEMNVSTLELGDSALYLCASSLGSSTDTQYFGPGTRLTVL.

With regard to this clonotype: At one end the junction does not follow the germline gene, possibly because of a read error. This chain joins TRBV19 and TRBJ2-7; D remains ambiguous. The germline gives CDR1 LNHDA, CDR2 SQIVND (reference sequence). The CDR3 consists of 15 residues. CDR3 region: CASSTRTVRSYEQYF. CDR3 nucleotide sequence: TGTGCCAGTAGTACCCGGACGGTTAGGTCCTACGAGCAGTATTTC. The entire variable domain, with the rest obtained from reference TRBV19 and TRBJ2-7, is as follows: DGGITQSPKYLFRKEGQNVTLSCEQNLNHDAMYWYRQDPGQGLRLIYYSQIVNDFQKGDIAEGYSVSREKKESFPLTVTSAQKNPTAFYLCASSTRTVRSYEQYFGPGTRLTVT.

For this clonotype: A read error may be the cause here, since a much bigger clone is one base away. The chain is built from TRBV10-3 and TRBJ1-6; 9 positions match TRBD1. Germline V gives CDR1 ENHRY, CDR2 SYGVKD. The CDR3 has 13 amino acids. CDR3 amino acids: CAIRQGAKSPLNF. The CDR3 DNA reads as TGTGCCATCAGACAGGGGGCTAAATCACCCCTCAACTTT.

By share of the sample, this clonotype is medium-sized. This chain joins TRBV30 and TRBJ1-2; D call uncertain. Germline assignment: CDR1 GTSNPN and CDR2 SVGIG (reference sequence). Trimming shortened V by 0 bases and J by 2 bases, and 7 bases separated the two germline ends. This CDR3 is 13 amino acids long. CDR3 in amino acids: CAWSVAANYGYTF. CDR3 nucleotide sequence: TGTGCCTGGAGTGTAGCAGCCAACTATGGCTACACCTTC. The full variable domain, completed using reference TRBV30 and TRBJ1-2, is SQTIHQWPATLVQPVGSPLSLECTVEGTSNPNLYWYRQAAGRGLQLLFYSVGIGQISSEVPQNLSASRPQDRQFILSSKKLLLSDSGFYLCAWSVAANYGYTFGSGTRLTVV.

The sample holds a few counts of this clonotype. The V and J genes are TRBV6-6 and TRBJ2-5; D not certain. Trimming took off 5 bases at V and 5 bases at J, with 9 bases between the two ends. The CDR3 consists of 12 residues. Per the germline V gene, CDR1 is MNHNY and CDR2 is SVGAGI (reference sequence). The DNA of the CDR3 is TGTGCCAGCAGTAATCCCCAGGAGACCCAGTACTTC. Its protein is CASSNPQETQYF.

By sample fraction, this clonotype is medium-sized. The rearrangement links TRBV5-5 to TRBJ2-7, with D perhaps TRBD2 (7 bases). This CDR3 contains 14 residues. Germline V CDR1 and CDR2: SGHKS, YYEKEE (reference sequence). Deletions cut 0 bases from V and 5 bases from J, with 12 bases between. The CDR3 bases are TGTGCCAGCAGCTTGGGACAAGGGGGGGACGAGCAGTACTTC. Translation gives CASSLGQGGDEQYF.

This clonotype qualifies as medium-sized (0.01 to 0.1%). CDR3 coding DNA: TGTGCCTGGAGTGTACAAGGGTGGGAAAAACTGTTTTTT. Its translation: CAWSVQGWEKLFF. This sequence joins TRBV30 and TRBJ1-4; no clear D. Trimming took off 0 bases at V and 8 bases at J, with 10 bases between the two ends. The CDR3 is 13 amino acids. Germline lookup yields CDR1 GTSNPN and CDR2 SVGIG (reference sequence). The full variable domain, its missing parts supplied by reference TRBV30 and TRBJ1-4, is SQTIHQWPATLVQPVGSPLSLECTVEGTSNPNLYWYRQAAGRGLQLLFYSVGIGQISSEVPQNLSASRPQDRQFILSSKKLLLSDSGFYLCAWSVQGWEKLFFGSGTQLSVL.

This clonotype was seen a handful of times. J is TRBJ2-5 and V is TRBV24-1; TRBD1 aligns across 9 bases. The CDR3 length is 15 residues. Germline V gives CDR1 KGHDR, CDR2 SFDVKD. The V and J ends lost 3 bases and 2 bases, in that order; junction bases with no gene match: 3. CDR3 protein: CATSDRTGVQETQYF. The CDR3 DNA reads as TGTGCCACCAGTGATCGGACAGGGGTGCAAGAGACCCAGTACTTC.

This clonotype appeared a few times. The genes are TRBV20-1 and TRBJ2-1; 7 bases match TRBD2. Trimming removed 3 bases from V and 6 bases from J; junction bases left unmatched: 8. Germline V gives CDR1 DFQATT, CDR2 SNEGSKA (reference sequence). There are 14 residues in the CDR3. CDR3 region: CSASRGRGGNEQFF. CDR3 coding DNA: TGCAGTGCTAGTCGGGGGAGGGGAGGCAATGAGCAGTTCTTC.

The chain carries TRBV4-1 and TRBJ1-1, with 12 bases lining up with TRBD1. CDR1 is MGHRA and CDR2 is YSYEKL in the germline V gene. Trimming cost V 1 base and J 6 bases; bases outside gene matches: 3. The CDR3 is 15 amino acids. In nucleotides, the CDR3 is TGCGCCAGCAGCCAAGGGGGACAGGGGGCGTCTGAAGCTTTCTTT. This translates into CASSQGGQGASEAFF.

In its sample, this clonotype is medium-sized (0.01 to 0.1%). The genes are TRBV19 and TRBJ1-4, with a tentative D call TRBD1 (5 bases). There are 14 residues in the CDR3. V dropped 4 bases and J dropped 8 bases, with 14 bases sitting between them. Germline-derived CDR1 and CDR2 are LNHDA and SQIVND (reference sequence). CDR3 sequence: CASSRGVGDEKLFF. The CDR3 DNA sequence: TGTGCCAGTAGTAGAGGGGTGGGTGACGAAAAACTGTTTTTT.

This chain links TRBV4-1 with TRBJ2-1, with 8 bases that match TRBD2. From germline, CDR1 is MGHRA and CDR2 YSYEKL. After removal of 3 bases from V and 8 bases from J, the junction contained 6 bases not matched to a gene. This CDR3 spans 14 amino acids. CDR3 region: CASSQAGLDYEQFF. CDR3 coding DNA: TGCGCCAGCAGCCAGGCGGGACTAGACTATGAGCAGTTCTTC.

The chain couples TRBV27 to TRBJ2-3; 8 nucleotides align to TRBD1. V lost 7 bases, J lost 4 bases, and 7 bases stayed unmatched. This CDR3 is 14 amino acids long. Germline loops: CDR1 MNHEY, CDR2 SMNVEV (reference sequence). The CDR3 reads CASTLGQAADTQYF. Written as DNA, the CDR3 is TGTGCCAGCACTCTGGGACAGGCGGCAGATACGCAGTATTTT.